A selection of T cell receptor beta chains follows, all from one sample in a study of blood T cell repertoires in COVID-19. Measured with immunoSEQ multiplex PCR; TCRdb has only the in-frame clones, and not every one. The table shows 150,000 to 200,000 clones, with 80% to 90% occurring only once. The sample comprised peripheral blood. The source is a man aged 50-59 years with active or convalescent COVID-19. CDR3s include the opening cysteine and the closing phenylalanine or tryptophan. Fields, in order: D gene, J gene, V gene, clone size, CDR3 DNA, CDR3 protein. D genes are given only for firm matches. Expanded clones get a size class; other rows say once, few or many, or leave the size out.

>TRBD1|TRBJ1-5|TRBV7-2|.
TGTGCCAGCAGCTTCAACAGGGGATCGGAACAGCCCCAGCATTTT
CASSFNRGSEQPQHF
>.|TRBJ2-2|TRBV29-1|.
TGCAGCGTTGATGGGCCGTCCGTAAGGACCGGGGAGCTGTTTTTT
CSVDGPSVRTGELFF
>TRBD2|TRBJ2-1|TRBV18|.
TGTGCCAGCTCGCGAACCGGGACTAGCGGGAGTTCCTACAATGAGCAGTTCTTC
CASSRTGTSGSSYNEQFF
>TRBD1|TRBJ2-7|TRBV11-1|.
TGTGCCAGCAGCTTCGACAGGGGGCCGTACGAGCAGTACTTC
CASSFDRGPYEQYF
>.|TRBJ1-5|TRBV7-2|.
TGTGCCAGCAGCTTACGCCCCACGCGCGATAATCAGCCCCAGCATTTT
CASSLRPTRDNQPQHF
>.|TRBJ1-5|TRBV19|.
TGTGCCAGTAGTCCGGGTGGAAATCAGCCCCAGCATTTT
CASSPGGNQPQHF
>TRBD1|TRBJ1-3|TRBV7-6|.
TGTGCCAGCAGCTTAACAGGGGGCGGAAACACCATATATTTT
CASSLTGGGNTIYF
>.|TRBJ1-3|TRBV4-3|.
TGCGCCAGCAGCCAAACACTACAGGGCCTCTCTGGAAACACCATATATTTT
CASSQTLQGLSGNTIYF
>TRBD1|TRBJ2-7|TRBV6-5|few
TGTGCCAGCAGTTCGGGACAGGGGGCTTGGTACTTC
CASSSGQGAWYF
>TRBD1|TRBJ2-7|TRBV6-5|.
TGTGCCAGCAGTTATGGCGTGACAGGGGGCACCTACGAGCAGTACTTC
CASSYGVTGGTYEQYF
>TRBD2|TRBJ2-3|TRBV10-2|.
TGCGCCAGCAGTGACGGCGGGAGGGGGACAGATACGCAGTATTTT
CASSDGGRGTDTQYF
>.|TRBJ1-5|TRBV18|.
TGTGCCAGCTCACCATACGGTCAGCCCCAGCATTTT
CASSPYGQPQHF
>.|TRBJ1-1|TRBV9|.
TGTGCCAGCAGCGTAGAGCGGGGCACTGAAGCTTTCTTT
CASSVERGTEAFF
>TRBD1|TRBJ1-4|TRBV18|.
TGTGCCAGCTCACCAACAGGGGGCGAGAATGAAAAACTGTTTTTT
CASSPTGGENEKLFF
>.|TRBJ1-3|TRBV6-5|few
TGTGCCAGCACCCGTGGGGGGATCGGAAACACCATATATTTT
CASTRGGIGNTIYF
>.|TRBJ2-1|TRBV14|.
TGTGCCAGCAGCCAAGGGACATCCAATGAGCAGTTCTTC
CASSQGTSNEQFF
>.|TRBJ1-5|TRBV7-9|.
TGTGCCAGCAGCTCAACCGGGAGCAATCAGCCCCAGCATTTT
CASSSTGSNQPQHF
>TRBD2|TRBJ2-6|TRBV2|many
TGTGCCAGCAGCCCTAGCGGGAGGGCCCTTTCTGGGGCCAACGTCCTGACTTTC
CASSPSGRALSGANVLTF
>TRBD1|TRBJ1-3|TRBV4-2|.
TGTGCCAGCAGCCAAGGGGTGGCAGGGGGGGGAAACACCATATATTTT
CASSQGVAGGGNTIYF
>TRBD1|TRBJ2-5|TRBV5-5|.
TGTGCCAGCAGCACGGGACAGGTCCAAGAGACCCAGTACTTC
CASSTGQVQETQYF
>TRBD1|TRBJ1-6|TRBV27|.
TGTGCCAGCAGCATCGACAGGGTTGGCTCACCCCTCCACTTT
CASSIDRVGSPLHF
>TRBD1|TRBJ2-2|TRBV7-3|.
TGTGCCAGCAGCTCCCGACAGGGGGCGAGTACCGGGGAGCTGTTTTTT
CASSSRQGASTGELFF
>.|TRBJ1-4|TRBV29-1|.
TGCAGCGTTGGTCGCGCCAATGAAAAACTGTTTTTT
CSVGRANEKLFF
>.|TRBJ1-1|TRBV15|.
TGTGCCACCAGCACAGGGGTGATTCTTAGAGCTGAAGCTTTCTTT
CATSTGVILRAEAFF
>.|TRBJ1-3|TRBV28|.
TGTGCCAGCAGTCCCCCAGGGGTCGCTGGAAACACCATATATTTT
CASSPPGVAGNTIYF
>TRBD2|TRBJ2-7|TRBV3-1/TRBV3-2|.
TGTGCCAGCAAAACGGGAGGATCCTACGAGCAGTACTTC
CASKTGGSYEQYF
>.|TRBJ1-1|TRBV10-3|.
TGTGCCATCAGTGAGTCGGTCGGTTTCTTT
CAISESVGFF
>TRBD1|TRBJ1-5|TRBV6-2/TRBV6-3|.
TGTGCCAGCAGCAAAATAAGGGACAGTTTCAATCAGCCCCAGCATTTT
CASSKIRDSFNQPQHF